These 18 T cell receptor beta chains share one sample of origin, sequenced in a study of regulatory T cells in long-lasting Graves disease. Time point reported: persistent/refractory GD, antithyroid drugs over 5 years with positive TRAb. RNA extracted from PBMCs served as the sequencing template. Building of the TCR beta libraries involved iRepertoire HTBI primers and Arm-PCR of CDR3 regions. TCRdb called the multiplex PCR reads again in MiXCR, with one record for every CDR3 protein. The table has 300,000 to 500,000 distinct CDR3 sequences, less than 25% seen once; the top ten hold 20%. Specimen: peripheral blood mononuclear cells (PBMCs), collected when the disease was refractory, from a patient treated with antithyroid drugs. The receptor set was obtained from a female donor with Graves disease.

The gene calls are TRBV11-2 and TRBJ1-1; no reliable D call. From germline, CDR1 is SGHAT and CDR2 FQNNGV. The V gene lost 3 bases and the J gene lost 9 bases, with 8 bases spanning the gap. The CDR3 is 11 residues long. This chain's CDR3 is CASSFSGQAFF. The CDR3, as DNA: TGTGCCAGCAGCTTTTCCGGTCAAGCTTTCTTT.

Ten or more counts support this clonotype. The chain employs TRBV7-9 and TRBJ1-1; no reliable D call. The CDR3 is made up of 12 amino acids. The germline V gene encodes CDR1 SEHNR and CDR2 FQNEAQ (reference sequence). With 3 bases removed from V and 4 bases from J, the gap between germline ends came to 6 bases. The DNA of the CDR3 is TGTGCCAGCAGCTTTGGGGTCACTGAAGCTTTCTTT. Translation: CASSFGVTEAFF.

This clonotype has at least ten counts. The V call is TRBV11-2, the J call TRBJ2-5; no clear D gene. Germline lookup yields CDR1 SGHAT and CDR2 FQNNGV. V lost 5 bases and J 6 bases, leaving 7 bases between the germline ends. This CDR3 comprises 11 residues. The CDR3 region is CASSLSQTQYF. In nucleotides, the CDR3 is TGTGCCAGCAGCCTTAGCCAGACCCAGTACTTC.

The table lists this clonotype with many counts. The chain carries TRBV28 and TRBJ1-2; TRBD1 aligns across 10 bases. The CDR3 loop spans 12 amino acids. In germline, CDR1 is MDHEN, CDR2 SYDVKM. V was clipped by 6 bases and J by 6 bases; unmatched bases: 1. This CDR3 is CASRGQGHGYTF. The CDR3 nucleotides read TGTGCCAGCAGGGGACAGGGGCATGGCTACACCTTC.

With respect to this clonotype: This sequence may be a read error, since a much larger clone differs from it by one base. V usage is TRBV7-2 and J usage is TRBJ2-7; D may correspond to TRBD1 or TRBD2 (6 bases each). The CDR3 has 14 residues. CDR1 is SGHTA and CDR2 is FQGNSA in the germline V gene. The CDR3 region is CGSTPIGGPYEQYF. The CDR3 DNA sequence: TGTGGCAGCACCCCCATTGGGGGGCCATACGAGCAGTACTTC.

This clonotype was found many times. The chain is built from TRBV28 and TRBJ2-5; D may be TRBD1 (5 bases). Looked up from germline, CDR1 is MDHEN and CDR2 is SYDVKM. Trimming took 11 bases from V and 4 from J, leaving 23 bases between them. The CDR3 totals 15 residues. CDR3 region: CASNGRVDRSETQYF. CDR3 sequence (DNA): TGTGCCTCCAACGGCAGGGTGGATCGCTCAGAGACCCAGTACTTC.

This clonotype was seen repeatedly, ten times or more. The rearrangement uses TRBV12-3 or TRBV12-4 and TRBJ2-7, with 7 bases that match TRBD1. The CDR3 covers 16 residues. Trimming at V came to 5 bases and at J to 7 bases, leaving 17 bases not matched to a gene. The CDR3 DNA sequence: TGTGCCAGCAGTCCGACAGGGACGACACCCAGAAGGGAGCAGTACTTC. Amino acid sequence: CASSPTGTTPRREQYF.

In this sample, this clonotype turned up a few times. The chain couples TRBV29-1 to TRBJ2-5; 7 nucleotides agree with TRBD1. J lost 4 bases, V lost 4 bases, and 3 bases had no gene match. The CDR3 is made up of 12 amino acids. The germline CDR1 and CDR2 sequences are SQVTM and ANQGSEA. The CDR3 coding sequence is TGCAGCGTTGCTCGGACAGGAGAGACCCAGTACTTC. It translates to CSVARTGETQYF.

This clonotype appeared a few times. V and J are TRBV6-2 or TRBV6-3 and TRBJ2-7; 9 bases fit TRBD2. The germline V gene has CDR1 MNHEY and CDR2 SVGEGT. After removal of 3 bases from V and 4 bases from J, the junction contained 4 bases not matched to a gene. The CDR3 is 14 amino acids. DNA for the CDR3: TGTGCCAGCAGTTATCTAGCGGGAAATTACGAGCAGTACTTC. Translated, it gives CASSYLAGNYEQYF.

A few counts support this clonotype. The chain has TRBV5-6 and TRBJ2-3; no firm D call. Germline V gene lookup returns CDR1 SGHDT and CDR2 YYEEEE. The CDR3 length is 13 residues. Trimming took 3 bases from V and 9 from J, leaving 14 bases between them. The CDR3 sequence is CASSSTAAGTQYF. The CDR3 nucleotides are TGTGCCAGCAGCTCCACAGCCGCCGGCACGCAGTATTTT.

This chain links TRBV4-1 with TRBJ2-5; D could derive from TRBD1 or TRBD2 (6 bases each). Germline CDR1 is MGHRA and CDR2 is YSYEKL. The CDR3 runs 16 residues. Trimming shortened V by 4 bases and J by 5 bases, and 20 bases separated the two germline ends. CDR3 DNA sequence: TGCGCCAGCAGCCTGGGAACGGGGGCGGCGGGGGAGACCCAGTACTTC. Residues: CASSLGTGAAGETQYF.

Ten or more counts support this clonotype. The V and J genes are TRBV27 and TRBJ1-3, with D possibly matching TRBD1 (6 bases). Between the trimmed V and J ends, which lost 8 bases and 0 bases, there was a span of 14 bases. Germline V gene data show CDR1 as MNHEY and CDR2 as SMNVEV (reference sequence). The CDR3 runs to 15 residues. The CDR3 here is CASSEQGRSGNTIYF. CDR3 nucleotides: TGTGCCAGCTCGGAACAGGGCCGCTCTGGAAACACCATATATTTT.

The V gene is TRBV5-6, the J gene TRBJ1-1, with D uncertain. Germline CDR1 is SGHDT and CDR2 is YYEEEE. Deletions cut 0 bases from V and 0 bases from J, with 9 bases between. The CDR3 is made up of 15 amino acids. The CDR3 reads CASSLEQSMNTEAFF. As DNA, the CDR3 is TGTGCCAGCAGCTTGGAACAGAGTATGAACACTGAAGCTTTCTTT. The full variable domain, rest sourced from reference TRBV5-6 and TRBJ1-1, is DAGVTQSPTHLIKTRGQQVTLRCSPKSGHDTVSWYQQALGQGPQFIFQYYEEEERQRGNFPDRFSGHQFPNYSSELNVNALLLGDSALYLCASSLEQSMNTEAFFGQGTRLTVV.

This clonotype was found a few times. The chain links TRBV6-1 to TRBJ2-6; 16 nucleotides agree with TRBD2. CDR3 length: 20 amino acids. Trimming removed 7 bases from V and 2 bases from J; junction bases left unmatched: 11. Germline V CDR1 and CDR2: MNHNS, SASEGT. CDR3 sequence reads: CASIKGGLAGGSPGANVLTF. Here the CDR3 DNA reads TGTGCCAGCATCAAGGGGGGACTAGCGGGAGGGTCCCCTGGGGCCAACGTCCTGACTTTC.

V usage is TRBV20-1 and J usage is TRBJ2-7, with D perhaps given as TRBD1 or TRBD2 (5 bases each). The germline V gene has CDR1 DFQATT and CDR2 SNEGSKA (reference sequence). V was shortened by 3 bases and J by 3 bases, with 12 bases between the two germline ends. There are 13 residues in the CDR3. CDR3: CSARQLGVYEQYF. The CDR3 DNA follows: TGCAGTGCTAGGCAACTAGGGGTCTACGAGCAGTACTTC.

This clonotype was detected ten times or more. V and J are TRBV12-3 or TRBV12-4 and TRBJ2-7, with TRBD2 matching 16 bases. The CDR3 is 19 residues long. V lost 6 bases to trimming and J lost 5 bases; unmatched junction nucleotides: 16. CDR3 residues: CASRSRGGLAGGKGNEQYF. CDR3 DNA: TGTGCCAGCAGAAGCAGAGGGGGACTAGCGGGAGGGAAGGGGAACGAGCAGTACTTC.

This clonotype was seen a few times. The chain carries TRBV6-1 and TRBJ1-4, with 8 bases identical to TRBD1. Germline assignment: CDR1 MNHNS and CDR2 SASEGT. The CDR3 has 17 residues. V lost 5 bases to trimming and J lost 0 bases; unmatched junction nucleotides: 8. Written as DNA, the CDR3 is TGTGCCAGCAGTACGGACAGGGCCCTTGCAACTAATGAAAAACTGTTTTTT. It translates to CASSTDRALATNEKLFF.

The J gene is TRBJ2-7, the V gene TRBV28; D ambiguous. Per germline, CDR1 MDHEN and CDR2 SYDVKM. V shed 8 bases and J shed 2 bases, with 7 bases lying between them. The CDR3 is made up of 11 amino acids. In nucleotides, the CDR3 is TGTGCCAGCGGAATCCCCTACGAGCAGTACTTC. This sequence encodes CASGIPYEQYF.